This is a list of T cell receptor beta chains from one sample in a study of CD8+ T cells in alopecia areata. Here immunoSEQ multiplex PCR was the method, and the copy in TCRdb shows in-frame clones only, minus some. The profile shows about 200,000 clones, more than 55% of them singletons. The source material was CD8+ T cells sorted from blood. The receptors stem from a human donor in good health. Both conserved end residues are part of each CDR3. D genes are given only for firm matches. Clone size is shown for a subset of rows, as once, few, many or a class of expanded clone.

d_gene	v_gene	abundance	j_gene	CDR3nt	CDR3aa
NA	TRBV28	NA	TRBJ2-4	TGTGCCAGCAGCTTGGGGGGATTTAACCCCAAAAACATTCAGTACTTC	CASSLGGFNPKNIQYF
NA	TRBV5-4	NA	TRBJ2-1	TGTGCCAGCAGCTTTGCCGGCAATGAGCAGTTCTTC	CASSFAGNEQFF
NA	TRBV19	NA	TRBJ1-4	TGTGCCACCTCAGATGGGATAACTAATGAAAAACTGTTTTTT	CATSDGITNEKLFF
NA	TRBV21-1	NA	TRBJ1-1	TGTGCCAGCAGCAAGAGGCCGATTCCGGGCTCCGGGCGGAGGTACACTGAAGCTTTCTTT	CASSKRPIPGSGRRYTEAFF
NA	TRBV19	NA	TRBJ1-5	TGTGCCAGTAGTATCGAGCGGCAGCCCCAGCATTTT	CASSIERQPQHF
NA	TRBV5-1	NA	TRBJ2-3	TGCGCCAGCAGCTTGGAGGACACCCCCACAGATACGCAGTATTTT	CASSLEDTPTDTQYF
TRBD1	TRBV7-9	few	TRBJ2-1	TGTGCCAGCAGCCAGGGACAGGGGGCTGGAAATGAGCAGTTCTTC	CASSQGQGAGNEQFF
TRBD2	TRBV27	few	TRBJ2-6	TGTGCCAGCAGTTCCCCTTGGGTAGCGGGGGGGCCTGGGGCCAACGTCCTGACTTTC	CASSSPWVAGGPGANVLTF
NA	TRBV6-5	NA	TRBJ1-2	TGTGCCAGCAGTTACTCGCGGGAGGAAATAAACTATGGCTACACCTTC	CASSYSREEINYGYTF
NA	TRBV27	NA	TRBJ2-1	TGTGCCAGCAGTTTATCTCCGGCAGCTAAGGTGTGGTATGAGCAGTTCTTC	CASSLSPAAKVWYEQFF
NA	TRBV29-1	few	TRBJ1-3	TGCAGCGTTGAAGGCGCCGAGGGCTCTGGAAACACCATATATTTT	CSVEGAEGSGNTIYF
NA	TRBV29-1	NA	TRBJ2-7	TGCAGCGTTGACCGGGCGCAGGGCGAGCAGTACTTC	CSVDRAQGEQYF
NA	TRBV15	NA	TRBJ1-5	TGTGCCACCAGCAGAGATCAATTAAAGGGGAATCAGCCCCAGCATTTT	CATSRDQLKGNQPQHF
NA	TRBV7-8	NA	TRBJ2-7	TGTGCCAGCAGCTTAGCGCCGACAGTGTACGAGCAGTACTTC	CASSLAPTVYEQYF
NA	TRBV12-5	NA	TRBJ1-2	TGTGCTAGTGGTTTGAGTCCTAACTATGGCTACACCTTC	CASGLSPNYGYTF
TRBD2	TRBV6-6	NA	TRBJ2-5	TGTGCCAGCACCATCGGTGGTAGCGGGGCAGAGACCCAGTACTTC	CASTIGGSGAETQYF
NA	TRBV7-9	few	TRBJ1-5	TGTGCCAGAGGGAGGTCTAATCAGCCCCAGCATTTT	CARGRSNQPQHF
NA	TRBV9	NA	TRBJ2-3	TGTGCCAGCAGCGAACCGGGCTCAGATACGCAGTATTTT	CASSEPGSDTQYF
NA	TRBV7-9	few	TRBJ1-2	TGTGCCAGCAGCCCGATTGGACGGCACTATGGCTACACCTTC	CASSPIGRHYGYTF
TRBD2	TRBV10-3	NA	TRBJ2-5	TGTGCCATCAGTTCTAGCGGGGGGGCGTTGGAGACCCAGTACTTC	CAISSSGGALETQYF
NA	TRBV5-4	NA	TRBJ2-2	TGTGCCAGCAGCTTGGGCCAGGCCTACGACACCGGGGAGCTGTTTTTT	CASSLGQAYDTGELFF
NA	TRBV6-1	NA	TRBJ2-7	TGTGCCAGCAGTGAAAGGGCGATTACCTACGAGCAGTACTTC	CASSERAITYEQYF
TRBD2	TRBV29-1	NA	TRBJ2-5	TGCAGCGTTGAAAGTACTAGCGGGGGCCCTAGAGAGACCCAGTACTTC	CSVESTSGGPRETQYF
TRBD2	TRBV29-1	few	TRBJ2-3	TGCAGCGTTGGGGGACTAGGAGAGACAGATACGCAGTATTTT	CSVGGLGETDTQYF
NA	TRBV7-9	NA	TRBJ2-7	TGTGCCAGCAGCTTGAGCGGCTACGAGCAGTACTTC	CASSLSGYEQYF
NA	TRBV5-1	NA	TRBJ1-2	TGCGCCAGCGGCCATGTGGGAGACCTGCTTGCTGGCTACACCTTC	CASGHVGDLLAGYTF
NA	TRBV11-2	NA	TRBJ2-7	TGTGCCAGCAGGGGGGACACCTACGAGCAGTACTTC	CASRGDTYEQYF
NA	TRBV4-1	few	TRBJ1-1	TGCGCCAGCAGACTCTCGGACATATTGGGGACTGAAGCTTTCTTT	CASRLSDILGTEAFF
TRBD1	TRBV27	NA	TRBJ2-1	TGTGCCAGCAGCTATGTCTGGGACAGCAACAATGAGCAGTTCTTC	CASSYVWDSNNEQFF
TRBD1	TRBV27	few	TRBJ2-7	TGTGCCAGCAGACCCCCGGGACAGGGCTACGAGCAGTACTTC	CASRPPGQGYEQYF
NA	TRBV5-6	NA	TRBJ2-3	TGTGCCAGCAGCTCGGCGAGACTCCCCTCCTTTGATACGCAGTATTTT	CASSSARLPSFDTQYF
NA	TRBV27	NA	TRBJ2-7	TGTGCCAGCAGTTTCGGGTACGAGCAGTACTTC	CASSFGYEQYF
NA	TRBV29-1	NA	TRBJ1-1	TGCAGCGTTGATGGGGGGGACACTGAAGCTTTCTTT	CSVDGGDTEAFF
NA	TRBV19	NA	TRBJ2-7	TGTGCCAGTAGTATGGCTACCGGACTGATCGCCTACGAGCAGTACTTC	CASSMATGLIAYEQYF
NA	TRBV29-1	NA	TRBJ2-7	TGCAGCGTTGGTGACCAGAGCTCCTACGAGCAGTACTTC	CSVGDQSSYEQYF
TRBD2	TRBV14	NA	TRBJ2-1	TGTGCCAGCAGCCAAGAAGCGGGGTCGGTTGAGCAGTTCTTC	CASSQEAGSVEQFF
NA	TRBV27	NA	TRBJ2-7	TGTGCCAGCAGTAGAGTTTGGCGGGCAACTTACTACGAGCAGTACTTC	CASSRVWRATYYEQYF
TRBD1	TRBV29-1	NA	TRBJ1-1	TGCAGCGCTTTGGAGGGGGCGAGCACTGAAGCTTTCTTT	CSALEGASTEAFF
NA	TRBV4-1	few	TRBJ1-4	TGCGCCAGCAGCCATAGGACAGCGCAGGAAAAACTGTTTTTT	CASSHRTAQEKLFF
NA	TRBV11-2	few	TRBJ1-1	TGTGCCAGCATCCCCGATTTAGGCACTGAAGCTTTCTTT	CASIPDLGTEAFF
NA	TRBV5-1	few	TRBJ2-4	TGCGCCAGCAGCAACCGACATAACATTCAGTACTTC	CASSNRHNIQYF
NA	TRBV5-1	NA	TRBJ2-2	TGCGCCAGCAGCTTGTCCCCCGGATCAGGCGGCGGGGAGCTGTTTTTT	CASSLSPGSGGGELFF
TRBD1	TRBV4-1	NA	TRBJ2-2	TGCGCCAGCAGCGGTCATTCCCAACAGGGGGCGGACGGGGAGCTGTTTTTT	CASSGHSQQGADGELFF
NA	TRBV2	NA	TRBJ2-3	TGTGCCAGCAGTGAAACGTCAGGGGGGATCTTTAGCACAGATACGCAGTATTTT	CASSETSGGIFSTDTQYF
TRBD1	TRBV19	NA	TRBJ2-7	TGTGCCAGTAGTGTTACCGGGACAGGCGCCTACGAGCAGTACTTC	CASSVTGTGAYEQYF
TRBD1	TRBV7-9	few	TRBJ1-1	TGTGCCAGCAGCTTAGCGCTGGGACAGCCCGAAGCTTTCTTT	CASSLALGQPEAFF
NA	TRBV11-1	many	TRBJ2-1	TGTGCCAGCAGTGCGGGGTACAATGAGCAGTTCTTC	CASSAGYNEQFF
TRBD1	TRBV2	NA	TRBJ1-5	TGTGCCAGCAGAGAAGACAGGGACCAGCCCCAGCATTTT	CASREDRDQPQHF
NA	TRBV7-6	NA	TRBJ1-1	TGTGCCAGCAGCCTGACAGTTATGAACACTGAAGCTTTCTTT	CASSLTVMNTEAFF
NA	TRBV10-3	NA	TRBJ2-7	TGTGCCATCAGGGACAGTGAGCTAGCCTACGAGCAGTACTTC	CAIRDSELAYEQYF
TRBD1	TRBV4-1	NA	TRBJ2-3	TGCGCCAGCGGGAAGCAGGGGGTAGGCACAGATACGCAGTATTTT	CASGKQGVGTDTQYF
NA	TRBV30	NA	TRBJ2-7	TGTGCCTGGAGTGCCACAGGGAACGAGCAGTACTTC	CAWSATGNEQYF
NA	TRBV29-1	NA	TRBJ2-1	TGCAGCGTTGATGCACTGGGAAATGAGCAGTTCTTC	CSVDALGNEQFF